The 29 T cell receptor beta chains reported below all come from one sample, sequenced in a study of early T cells in non-severe SARS-CoV-2 infection. TCRdb called the 5' RACE reads again in MiXCR, with one record for every CDR3 protein. Here the sample spans 74,000 or so distinct CDR3 sequences, about 13% being singletons. Material: whole blood. These receptors were obtained from an adult who was a healthcare worker with PCR-confirmed SARS-CoV-2 infection or an uninfected control (not recorded which).

Many counts were recorded for this clonotype. In nucleotides, the CDR3 is TGTGCCAGCAGCTTAGAGTTCGCCCGGGGAACTGAAGCTTTCTTT. Translating gives CASSLEFARGTEAFF. The chain couples TRBV7-2 to TRBJ1-1, with D unresolved. The CDR3 length is 15 residues. Trimming cost V 1 base and J 5 bases, with 14 bases left between them. Germline-derived CDR1 and CDR2 are SGHTA and FQGNSA.

The chain uses TRBV11-2 and TRBJ2-7, with a possible D match to TRBD2 (6 bases). The CDR3 contains 15 residues. CDR1 and CDR2 (germline): SGHAT, FQNNGV. Trimming stripped 0 bases from V and 2 bases from J, with 11 bases between. The CDR3 here is CASSLEARGTYEQYF. The CDR3 nucleotides read TGTGCCAGCAGCTTAGAGGCGCGGGGAACCTACGAGCAGTACTTC.

In its sample, this clonotype was seen many times. V and J are TRBV20-1 and TRBJ2-3; D is unclear. This CDR3 contains 10 residues. Trimming cost V 6 bases and J 3 bases, with 4 bases left between them. CDR1 is DFQATT, CDR2 SNEGSKA, per germline (reference sequence). The DNA of the CDR3 is TGCAGTGCAAGAACAGATACGCAGTATTTT. The encoded protein is CSARTDTQYF.

This clonotype was counted a few times. The chain recombines TRBV10-3 with TRBJ2-3; 7 nucleotides align to TRBD2. Trimming cost V 11 bases and J 0 bases; bases outside gene matches: 14. The CDR3 contains 16 residues. Germline CDR1 reads ENHRY; CDR2 reads SYGVKD. For the CDR3, the DNA is TGTGCCCCGAACCCCAGCGGGGACCCTAGCACAGATACGCAGTATTTT. Its protein is CAPNPSGDPSTDTQYF.

This chain connects TRBV20-1 to TRBJ2-5; 8 bases map to TRBD2. Germline CDR1 is DFQATT and CDR2 is SNEGSKA (reference sequence). Unmatched junction bases numbered 11, after V lost 6 bases and J lost 2 bases. The CDR3 has 15 residues. The chain's CDR3 is CSAPRAGVTQETQYF. In nucleotides, the CDR3 is TGCAGTGCACCGAGAGCGGGGGTAACTCAAGAGACCCAGTACTTC.

This chain uses TRBV4-3 with TRBJ2-1; 8 bases agree with TRBD2. The CDR3 runs to 15 residues. V shed 1 base, J shed 7 bases, and the junction held 6 bases outside the gene matches. CDR1 is LGHNA and CDR2 is YSLEER in the germline V gene. CDR3 bases: TGCGCCAGCAGCCAAGGAGCGGGAGTAAGGAATGAGCAGTTCTTC. It translates to CASSQGAGVRNEQFF.

This clonotype was detected many times. J is TRBJ1-1 and V is TRBV5-1; 7 bases fit TRBD1. The CDR3 contains 16 residues. The V gene's germline CDR1 is SGHRS and CDR2 YFSETQ. After removal of 4 bases from V and 0 bases from J, the junction contained 9 bases not matched to a gene. In nucleotides, the CDR3 is TGCGCCAGCAGCACCGGGGACAGAGGGATGAACACTGAAGCTTTCTTT. Translation gives CASSTGDRGMNTEAFF.

This clonotype showed up just a few times. V gene TRBV28 combines with J gene TRBJ1-1; tentatively, D is TRBD1 (6 bases). Trimming shortened V by 6 bases and J by 1 base, and 12 bases separated the two germline ends. CDR3 length equals 14 residues. Looked up from germline, CDR1 is MDHEN and CDR2 is SYDVKM. As DNA, the CDR3 is TGTGCCAGCAGCCTGAAACAGGGGAACACTGAAGCTTTCTTT. As protein: CASSLKQGNTEAFF. Combining the CDR3 with reference TRBV28 and TRBJ1-1 gives the whole variable domain DVKVTQSSRYLVKRTGEKVFLECVQDMDHENMFWYRQDPGLGLRLIYFSYDVKMKEKGDIPEGYSVSREKKERFSLILESASTNQTSMYLCASSLKQGNTEAFFGQGTRLTVV.

This clonotype was counted at least ten times. The rearrangement uses TRBV11-2 and TRBJ1-5; no clear D gene. Germline-derived CDR1 and CDR2 are SGHAT and FQNNGV. Trimming cost V 1 base and J 3 bases, with 10 bases left between them. CDR3 length: 15 residues. The CDR3 DNA is TGTGCCAGCAGCTTAGCCGGAGCCCTCAATCAGCCCCAGCATTTT. Its translation: CASSLAGALNQPQHF.

This clonotype was seen only once. The junction and the germline gene differ at one end; a read error may be behind it. The chain recombines TRBV18 with TRBJ1-6; D remains unclear. There are 14 residues in the CDR3. Germline assignment: CDR1 KGHSH and CDR2 LQKENI. The chain's CDR3 is CAGSLSEGNSPLHF. In nucleotides, the CDR3 is TGTGCCGGCTCACTATCCGAGGGTAATTCACCCCTCCACTTT. Based on the CDR3 plus reference TRBV18 and TRBJ1-6, the full variable domain is NAGVMQNPRHLVRRRGQEARLRCSPMKGHSHVYWYRQLPEEGLKFMVYLQKENIIDESGMPKERFSAEFPKEGPSILRIQQVVRGDSAAYFCAGSLSEGNSPLHFGNGTRLTVT.

This clonotype was counted many times. The rearrangement links TRBV11-2 to TRBJ2-4; D ambiguous. Deletions cut 5 bases from V and 7 bases from J, with 12 bases between. Germline V lookup: CDR1 SGHAT, CDR2 FQNNGV. This CDR3 is 13 amino acids long. This CDR3 is CASSGLQTNIQYF. CDR3 bases: TGTGCCAGCAGCGGCTTACAGACGAACATTCAGTACTTC.

V usage is TRBV7-2 and J usage is TRBJ2-7; 7 nucleotides align to TRBD1. V lost 5 bases, J lost 0 bases, and 7 bases stayed unmatched. Per germline, CDR1 SGHTA and CDR2 FQGNSA. This CDR3 is built from 15 residues. This chain's CDR3 is CASSPSTGTSYEQYF. CDR3 bases: TGTGCCAGCAGCCCCTCGACAGGGACCTCCTACGAGCAGTACTTC.

The rearrangement links TRBV28 to TRBJ2-2, with unresolved D. Germline V gene data show CDR1 as MDHEN and CDR2 as SYDVKM. The CDR3 covers 13 residues. Trimming shortened V by 6 bases and J by 6 bases, and 11 bases separated the two germline ends. CDR3: CASSYGWAGELFF. The CDR3, as DNA: TGTGCCAGCAGCTACGGATGGGCCGGGGAGCTGTTTTTT.

Only a few counts were recorded for this clonotype. The rearrangement links TRBV6-5 to TRBJ1-1; possible D gene TRBD1, 6 bases. The CDR3 sequence is 14 residues long. Trimming cost V 6 bases and J 0 bases, with 11 bases left between them. Germline CDR1 is MNHEY and CDR2 is SVGAGI. Written as DNA, the CDR3 is TGTGCCAGCAGAAGCGACAGGCTGAACACTGAAGCTTTCTTT. Its protein product is CASRSDRLNTEAFF.

This clonotype was seen at least ten times. The V call is TRBV5-6, the J call TRBJ2-3; either TRBD1 or TRBD2 may fit D (5 bases each). CDR3 length: 16 amino acids. With 3 bases removed from V and 0 bases from J, the gap between germline ends came to 14 bases. CDR1 and CDR2 from the germline V gene are SGHDT and YYEEEE. This CDR3 reads CASSWGPTRSTDTQYF. The CDR3 DNA sequence: TGTGCCAGCAGCTGGGGACCGACCCGGAGCACAGATACGCAGTATTTT.

This clonotype was seen only a few times. The gene calls are TRBV27 and TRBJ2-7, with TRBD2 matching over 14 bases. Germline CDR1 reads MNHEY; CDR2 reads SMNVEV (reference sequence). This CDR3 spans 22 amino acids. The V gene end was trimmed by 4 bases and the J gene end by 5 bases; junction bases not matched to a gene: 25. CDR3 sequence reads: CASSYRFPSGTSGRALTDEQYF. The CDR3, as DNA: TGTGCCAGCAGTTATCGTTTTCCGTCCGGGACTAGCGGGAGAGCTCTCACAGACGAGCAGTACTTC.

The V gene is TRBV14, the J gene TRBJ1-4; no reliable D call. The CDR3 totals 16 residues. V lost 2 bases to trimming and J lost 8 bases, with 18 bases between them. Germline CDR1 reads SGHDN; CDR2 reads FVKESK. The CDR3 region has the DNA TGTGCCAGCAGCCAATACGCTTCAACCACACAGGAAAAACTGTTTTTT. Protein product: CASSQYASTTQEKLFF.

This clonotype was observed many times. The CDR3 protein is CASSLSPAAETQYF. DNA of the CDR3: TGTGCCAGCAGTTTATCCCCAGCGGCAGAGACCCAGTACTTC. V gene TRBV27 combines with J gene TRBJ2-5, with a possible D match to TRBD2 (5 bases). Germline CDR1 is MNHEY and CDR2 is SMNVEV (reference sequence). The V and J ends lost 0 bases and 4 bases respectively, with 9 bases between them. CDR3 size: 14 residues.

This clonotype was recorded many times. Because the CDR3's place on the DNA is in doubt, the DNA is left out and the CDR3 is given as listed by TCRdb. The rearrangement uses TRBV27 and TRBJ2-2; the table's TRBD1 call for D was not verified on the DNA. Germline lookup yields CDR1 MNHEY and CDR2 SMNVEV (reference sequence). The CDR3 is 19 residues long, counting both termini. CDR3 sequence: CASSPLPPGVSGGPGSCFF.

The chain has TRBV6-5 and TRBJ2-3; a possible D gene is TRBD1 (6 bases). The germline V gene has CDR1 MNHEY and CDR2 SVGAGI. V was clipped by 6 bases and J by 0 bases, with 13 bases between them. The CDR3 sequence is 15 residues long. CDR3 protein: CASSRTDSSTDTQYF. DNA for the CDR3: TGTGCCAGCAGCCGGACGGACAGCAGCACAGATACGCAGTATTTT.

This clonotype has at least ten counts. V and J are TRBV20-1 and TRBJ2-7; TRBD2 agrees at 8 bases. There are 15 residues in the CDR3. V was pared by 2 bases and J by 3 bases, with 9 bases of the junction left unmatched. In germline, CDR1 is DFQATT, CDR2 SNEGSKA (reference sequence). Written as DNA, the CDR3 is TGCAGTGCTAGAATCTCCCGGGAGGGGTACTACGAGCAGTACTTC. Its protein is CSARISREGYYEQYF.

This clonotype was seen a handful of times. The chain combines TRBV5-1 with TRBJ2-7; D is ambiguous. V lost 2 bases and J 3 bases, leaving 15 bases between the germline ends. Germline-derived CDR1 and CDR2 are SGHRS and YFSETQ. This CDR3 has 15 residues. CDR3 nucleotides: TGCGCCAGCAGCTTAACGACTTTAAGCAGCTACGAGCAGTACTTC. Translation: CASSLTTLSSYEQYF. The whole variable domain, remainder taken from reference TRBV5-1 and TRBJ2-7, is KAGVTQTPRYLIKTRGQQVTLSCSPISGHRSVSWYQQTPGQGLQFLFEYFSETQRNKGNFPGRFSGRQFSNSRSEMNVSTLELGDSALYLCASSLTTLSSYEQYFGPGTRLTVT.

This clonotype has at least ten counts. The chain links TRBV9 to TRBJ1-6, with no clear D. Between the trimmed V and J ends, which lost 3 bases and 6 bases, there was a span of 10 bases. The CDR3 consists of 14 residues. Germline values: CDR1 SGDLS, CDR2 YYNGEE. The CDR3 nucleotides read TGTGCCAGCAGCGCTCCCCGGACTAATTCACCCCTCCACTTT. It is translated as CASSAPRTNSPLHF.

This clonotype occurred a few times. The V and J genes are TRBV4-2 and TRBJ2-7; 7 nucleotides align to TRBD1. CDR1 LGHNA and CDR2 YNFKEQ come from the germline V gene. The CDR3 is 14 residues long. V lost 3 bases to trimming and J lost 2 bases; unmatched junction nucleotides: 4. Here the CDR3 reads CASSQRTGAYEQYF. CDR3 bases: TGTGCCAGCAGCCAGAGGACAGGCGCCTACGAGCAGTACTTC.

DNA for the CDR3: TGTGCCAGCCGACAGGGGATCGGTGAAGCTTTCTTT. It encodes CASRQGIGEAFF. V gene TRBV2 combines with J gene TRBJ1-1; 8 bases fit TRBD1. This CDR3 has 12 residues. V was pared by 8 bases and J by 7 bases, with 6 bases of the junction left unmatched. Germline V gene sequence: CDR1 SNHLY, CDR2 FYNNEI.

The chain uses TRBV18 and TRBJ1-4; D uncertain. The V gene lost 3 bases and the J gene lost 2 bases, with 7 bases spanning the gap. The CDR3 spans 14 residues. From germline, CDR1 is KGHSH and CDR2 LQKENI. CDR3 residues: CASSPSPTNEKLFF. The CDR3 DNA reads TGTGCCAGCTCACCGTCCCCTACTAATGAAAAACTGTTTTTT.

This chain uses TRBV29-1 with TRBJ2-7, with D possibly being TRBD2 (5 bases). The length of the CDR3 is 15 residues. CDR1 is SQVTM and CDR2 is ANQGSEA in the germline V gene. Trimming removed 3 bases from V and 5 bases from J, with 20 bases in between. The CDR3 loop reads CSVDGVRGYRDEQYF. The CDR3 DNA is TGCAGCGTTGACGGGGTCCGCGGGTACCGGGACGAGCAGTACTTC.

At least ten counts were recorded for this clonotype. The chain employs TRBV6-4 and TRBJ2-1; 10 positions match TRBD2. Germline CDR1 MRHNA, CDR2 SNTAGT. The CDR3 extends over 15 amino acids. The J segment lost 7 bases and the V segment lost 3 bases, leaving 6 bases of the junction unmatched. CDR3 sequence: CASSELAGGSNEQFF. The CDR3 DNA follows: TGTGCCAGCAGTGAGTTAGCGGGAGGTTCAAATGAGCAGTTCTTC.

In this sample, this clonotype turned up once. V is TRBV6-2 or TRBV6-3 and J is TRBJ1-1, with D maybe TRBD1 (5 bases). The germline V gene has CDR1 MNHEY and CDR2 SVGEGT. V lost 7 bases and J 4 bases, leaving 13 bases between the germline ends. The CDR3 totals 13 residues. CDR3 DNA sequence: TGTGCCAGCAACCAGGGATGGGGCACTGAAGCTTTCTTT. This sequence encodes CASNQGWGTEAFF.